These T cell receptor beta chains were read from a single sample in a study of identical twins. TCRdb recomputed calls from the 5' RACE reads with MiXCR, one row per CDR3 protein. The sample shows more than 200,000 distinct CDR3 sequences, over 13% of them seen only once. Input material: memory (CD45RO+) T cells sorted from blood. Every receptor here comes from a woman younger than 35 in good health. The CDR3 runs from the conserved cysteine through the conserved F or W. The size entry is marked missing in some rows and otherwise reads once, few, many or a size class.

>.|TRBV20-1|TRBJ2-1
CSASGGFPYNEQFF
>many|TRBV29-1|TRBJ2-7
CSVSTSGSSYEQYF
>.|TRBV6-1|TRBJ2-7
CASSERARILYEQYF
>.|TRBV20-1|TRBJ2-3
CSAHGLAGGPTDTQYF
>few|TRBV6-1|TRBJ1-6
CASSRTLTDSPLHF
>.|TRBV18|TRBJ2-2
CASSPVTGEDGELFF
>.|TRBV29-1|TRBJ2-6
CSVSLSGVLTF
>many|TRBV12-3/TRBV12-4|TRBJ2-1
CASTRGRWGPHNEQFF
>many|TRBV10-1|TRBJ2-1
CASSLRTSGSNEQFF
>many|TRBV7-9|TRBJ2-2
CASSLTGELFF
>.|TRBV27|TRBJ2-1
CASSLSSTILNEQFF
>few|TRBV5-1|TRBJ2-6
CASIDLAGSGANVLTF
>.|TRBV6-5|TRBJ1-4
CASSYSTTNEKLFF
>few|TRBV12-3/TRBV12-4|TRBJ2-5
CASSYTGTGDSWETQYF
>many|TRBV12-3/TRBV12-4|TRBJ1-4
CASSSDRVAEKLFF
>few|TRBV20-1|TRBJ1-5
CSASARTGDVQPQHF
>few|TRBV15|TRBJ1-5
CATSRDGWVNQPQHF
>many|TRBV10-2|TRBJ2-4
CASSTGRINIQYF
>few|TRBV7-3|TRBJ1-1
CASSLNAAGGTEAFF
>many|TRBV5-1|TRBJ2-7
CASSLNGLGEQYF
>few|TRBV20-1|TRBJ2-3
CSANGRKDTQYF
>.|TRBV9|TRBJ2-1
CASSPRRSHAGNEQFF
>many|TRBV12-3/TRBV12-4|TRBJ2-5
CASSPQRVEGETQYF
>.|TRBV20-1|TRBJ1-2
CSAYYRGNYGYTF
>.|TRBV2|TRBJ2-6
CASRPASGGANVLTF
>many|TRBV9|TRBJ1-1
CASSTTGNTEAFF
>many|TRBV6-6|TRBJ1-5
CASSLTNQPQHF
>.|TRBV29-1|TRBJ2-3
CSVGGGLGSDTQYF
>.|TRBV11-3|TRBJ1-1
CASSRLILF
>.|TRBV19|TRBJ2-1
CASSTDGDFYNEQFF
>few|TRBV18|TRBJ2-2
CASSPGQPGNTGELFF
>.|TRBV14|TRBJ2-6
CASSQPGRDGANVLTF
>.|TRBV20-1|TRBJ2-7
CSASQTTSGRAHEQYF
>.|TRBV20-1|TRBJ2-6
CSARLEGANVLTF
>few|TRBV20-1|TRBJ2-5
CSASLGVYQETQYF
>.|TRBV5-5|TRBJ2-7
CASSSGSGIYEQYF
>few|TRBV27|TRBJ2-7
CATTGTGVRKQYF
>few|TRBV20-1|TRBJ2-7
CSAREGWRDEQYF
>few|TRBV6-5|TRBJ2-3
CASSYSSGGAGWTDTQYF
>.|TRBV20-1|TRBJ1-5
CSAWTVSSNQPQHF
>many|TRBV12-3/TRBV12-4|TRBJ2-1
CASSFGTGIYNSYNEQFF
>few|TRBV7-2|TRBJ2-7
CASSLNWGYEQYF
>few|TRBV7-2|TRBJ2-5
CASSFGLAVQETQYF
>once|TRBV20-1|TRBJ2-7
CSAFLIGAAENEQYF